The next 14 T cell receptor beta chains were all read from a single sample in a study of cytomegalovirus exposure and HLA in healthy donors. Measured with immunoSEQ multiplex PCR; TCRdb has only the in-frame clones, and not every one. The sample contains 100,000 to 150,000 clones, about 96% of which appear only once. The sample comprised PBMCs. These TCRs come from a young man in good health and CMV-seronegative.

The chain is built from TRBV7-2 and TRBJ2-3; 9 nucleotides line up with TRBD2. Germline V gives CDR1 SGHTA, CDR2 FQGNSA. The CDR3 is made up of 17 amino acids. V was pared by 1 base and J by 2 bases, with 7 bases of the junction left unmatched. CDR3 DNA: TGTGCCAGCAGCTTAGGACGGACTAGCGCATACACAGATACGCAGTATTTT. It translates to CASSLGRTSAYTDTQYF.

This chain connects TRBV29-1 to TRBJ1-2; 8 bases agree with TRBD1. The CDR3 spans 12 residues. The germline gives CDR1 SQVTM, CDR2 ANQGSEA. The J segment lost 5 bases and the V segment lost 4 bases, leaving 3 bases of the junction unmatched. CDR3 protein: CSVGTGIYGYTF. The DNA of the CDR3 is TGCAGCGTTGGGACAGGGATTTATGGCTACACCTTC.

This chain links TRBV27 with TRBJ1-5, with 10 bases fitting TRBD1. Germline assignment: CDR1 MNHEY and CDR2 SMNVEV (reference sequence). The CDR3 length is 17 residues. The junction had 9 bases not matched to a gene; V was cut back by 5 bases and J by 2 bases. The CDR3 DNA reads TGTGCCAGCAGTCCGCCGGACAGGGGGGTGGGCAATCAGCCCCAGCATTTT. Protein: CASSPPDRGVGNQPQHF.

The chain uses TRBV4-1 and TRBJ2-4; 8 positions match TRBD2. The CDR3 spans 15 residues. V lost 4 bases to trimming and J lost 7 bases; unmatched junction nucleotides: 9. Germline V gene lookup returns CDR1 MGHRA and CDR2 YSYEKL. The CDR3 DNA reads TGCGCCAGCAGCCTCCCGGGAGGGCCTGGGAACATTCAGTACTTC. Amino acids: CASSLPGGPGNIQYF.

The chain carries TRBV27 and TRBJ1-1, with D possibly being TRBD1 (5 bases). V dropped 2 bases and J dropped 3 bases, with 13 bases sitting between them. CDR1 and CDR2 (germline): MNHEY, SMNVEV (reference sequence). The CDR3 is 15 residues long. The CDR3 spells CASSLGAGLDTEAFF. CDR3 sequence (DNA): TGTGCCAGCAGTTTAGGAGCAGGGTTGGACACTGAAGCTTTCTTT.

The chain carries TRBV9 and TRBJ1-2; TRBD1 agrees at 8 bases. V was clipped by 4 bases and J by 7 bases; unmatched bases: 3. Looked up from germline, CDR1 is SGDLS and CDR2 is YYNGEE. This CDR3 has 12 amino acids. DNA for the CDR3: TGTGCCAGCAGCATGGACAGGGCTGGCTACACCTTC. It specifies CASSMDRAGYTF. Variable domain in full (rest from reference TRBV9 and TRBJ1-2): DSGVTQTPKHLITATGQRVTLRCSPRSGDLSVYWYQQSLDQGLQFLIQYYNGEERAKGNILERFSAQQFPDLHSELNLSSLELGDSALYFCASSMDRAGYTFGSGTRLTVV.

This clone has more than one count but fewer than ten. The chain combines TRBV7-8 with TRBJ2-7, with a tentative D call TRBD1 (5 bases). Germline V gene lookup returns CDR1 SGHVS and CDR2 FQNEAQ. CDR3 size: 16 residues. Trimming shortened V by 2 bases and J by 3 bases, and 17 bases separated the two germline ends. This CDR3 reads CASSLFTGKQSYEQYF. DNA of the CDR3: TGTGCCAGCAGCTTATTTACAGGAAAGCAAAGCTACGAGCAGTACTTC.

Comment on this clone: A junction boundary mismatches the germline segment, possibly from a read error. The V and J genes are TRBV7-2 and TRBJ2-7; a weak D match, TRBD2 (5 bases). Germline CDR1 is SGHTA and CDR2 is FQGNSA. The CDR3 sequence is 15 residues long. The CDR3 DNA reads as TGTGCCAGCAGCTTAAGACGGGGATCCTCCCACGAGCAGTACTTC. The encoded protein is CASSLRRGSSHEQYF.

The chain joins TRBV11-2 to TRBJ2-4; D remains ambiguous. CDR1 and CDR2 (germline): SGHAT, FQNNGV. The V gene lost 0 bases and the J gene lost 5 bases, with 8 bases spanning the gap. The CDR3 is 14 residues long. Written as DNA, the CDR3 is TGTGCCAGCAGCTTAGACTTGACACAAAACATTCAGTACTTC. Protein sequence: CASSLDLTQNIQYF. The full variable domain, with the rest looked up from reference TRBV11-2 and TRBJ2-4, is EAGVAQSPRYKIIEKRQSVAFWCNPISGHATLYWYQQILGQGPKLLIQFQNNGVVDDSQLPKDRFSAERLKGVDSTLKIQPAKLEDSAVYLCASSLDLTQNIQYFGAGTRLSVL.

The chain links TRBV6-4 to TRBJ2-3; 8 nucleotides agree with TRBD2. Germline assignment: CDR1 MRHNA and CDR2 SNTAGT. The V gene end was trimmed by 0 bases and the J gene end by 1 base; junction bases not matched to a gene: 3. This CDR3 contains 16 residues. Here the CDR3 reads CASSDSAGGGTDTQYF. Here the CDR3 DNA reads TGTGCCAGCAGTGACTCCGCGGGAGGAGGCACAGATACGCAGTATTTT.

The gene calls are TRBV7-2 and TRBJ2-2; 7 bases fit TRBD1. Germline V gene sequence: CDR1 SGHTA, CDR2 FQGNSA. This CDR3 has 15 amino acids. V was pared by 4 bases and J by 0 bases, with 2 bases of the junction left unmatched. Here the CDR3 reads CASSYRGSNTGELFF. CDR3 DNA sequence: TGTGCCAGCAGCTACAGGGGCTCGAACACCGGGGAGCTGTTTTTT.

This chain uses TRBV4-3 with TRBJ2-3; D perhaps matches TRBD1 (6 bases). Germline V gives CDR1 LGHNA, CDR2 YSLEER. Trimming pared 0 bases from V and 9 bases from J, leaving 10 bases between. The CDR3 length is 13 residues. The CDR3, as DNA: TGCGCCAGCAGCCAAGATAGCCAGGGGACGCAGTATTTT. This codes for CASSQDSQGTQYF.

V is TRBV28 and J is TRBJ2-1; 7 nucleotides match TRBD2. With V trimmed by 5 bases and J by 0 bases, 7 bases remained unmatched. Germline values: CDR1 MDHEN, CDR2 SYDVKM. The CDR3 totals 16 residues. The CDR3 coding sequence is TGTGCCAGCAGTAAGCGGCGGGAGAGCTCCTACAATGAGCAGTTCTTC. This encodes CASSKRRESSYNEQFF.

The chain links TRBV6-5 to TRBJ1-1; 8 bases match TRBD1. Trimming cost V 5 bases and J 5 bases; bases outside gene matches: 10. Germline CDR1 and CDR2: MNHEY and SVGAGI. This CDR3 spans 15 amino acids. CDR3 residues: CASSPRTGLGTEAFF. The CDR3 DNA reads TGTGCCAGCAGTCCCCGGACAGGGCTGGGGACTGAAGCTTTCTTT.